This TCR beta chain originates from a study of cytomegalovirus exposure and HLA in healthy donors. As for the study in general: A data release that came early held 80 million or so unique TCRs from HLA-typed donors.

The PCR had 60 Vbeta and 13 Jbeta primers. The data were produced by immunoSEQ multiplex PCR, yet TCRdb's version contains in-frame clones alone and is incomplete. The profile shows roughly 100,000 clones, 74% of them singletons. The V segment lost 3 bases and the J segment 4 bases; nucleotides outside the gene matches: 10. Germline-derived CDR1 and CDR2 are MGHRA and YSYEKL. The CDR3 is 17 residues long. The sample consisted of PBMCs. This chain uses TRBV4-1 with TRBJ2-3, with TRBD2 matching 10 bases. This clonotype was sampled from a man in his fifties in good health and CMV-seropositive. The DNA for the CDR3 is TGCGCCAGCAGCCAGGCCAGCGGGAGGGTGATGGCAGATACGCAGTATTTT. Encoded protein: CASSQASGRVMADTQYF.